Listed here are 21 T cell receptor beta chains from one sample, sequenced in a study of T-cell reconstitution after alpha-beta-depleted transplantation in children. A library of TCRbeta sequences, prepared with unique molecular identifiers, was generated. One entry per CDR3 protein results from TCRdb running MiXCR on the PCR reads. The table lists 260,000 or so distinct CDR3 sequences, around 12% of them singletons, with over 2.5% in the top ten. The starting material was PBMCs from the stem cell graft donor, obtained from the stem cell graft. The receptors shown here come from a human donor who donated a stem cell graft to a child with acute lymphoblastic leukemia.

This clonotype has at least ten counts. The CDR3 region is CASSSTGTPIYGYTF. For the CDR3, the DNA is TGTGCCAGCAGCTCCACCGGGACACCGATCTATGGCTACACCTTC. The chain carries TRBV7-9 and TRBJ1-2; D is perhaps TRBD1 (6 bases). Germline values: CDR1 SEHNR, CDR2 FQNEAQ (reference sequence). The CDR3 spans 15 residues. V was shortened by 4 bases and J by 4 bases, with 16 bases between the two germline ends.

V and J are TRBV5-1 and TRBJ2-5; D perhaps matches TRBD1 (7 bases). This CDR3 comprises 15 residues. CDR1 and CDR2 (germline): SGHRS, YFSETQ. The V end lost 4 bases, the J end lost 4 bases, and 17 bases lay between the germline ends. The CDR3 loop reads CASSLRQGGLETQYF. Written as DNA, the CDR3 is TGCGCCAGCAGCCTGAGACAGGGAGGCCTAGAGACCCAGTACTTC.

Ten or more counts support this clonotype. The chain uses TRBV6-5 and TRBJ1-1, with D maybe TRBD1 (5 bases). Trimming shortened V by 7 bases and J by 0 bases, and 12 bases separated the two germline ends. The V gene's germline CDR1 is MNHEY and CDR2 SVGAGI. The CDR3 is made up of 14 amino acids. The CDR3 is CASTLGGLNTEAFF. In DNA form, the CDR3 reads TGTGCCAGCACTTTGGGGGGGTTGAACACTGAAGCTTTCTTT.

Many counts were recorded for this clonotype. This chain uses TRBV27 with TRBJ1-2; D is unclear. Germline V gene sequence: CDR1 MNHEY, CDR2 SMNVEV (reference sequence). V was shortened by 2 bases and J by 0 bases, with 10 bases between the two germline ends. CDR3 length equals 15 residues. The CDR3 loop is CASSLGGYTNYGYTF. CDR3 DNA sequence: TGTGCCAGCAGTTTAGGTGGTTATACTAACTATGGCTACACCTTC.

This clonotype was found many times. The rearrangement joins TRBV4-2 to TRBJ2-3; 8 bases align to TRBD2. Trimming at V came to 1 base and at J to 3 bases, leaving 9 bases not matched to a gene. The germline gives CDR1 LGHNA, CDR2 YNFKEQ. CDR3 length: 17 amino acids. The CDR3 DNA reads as TGTGCCAGCAGCCAAGGAGAAGCGGGAGATAGGACAGATACGCAGTATTTT. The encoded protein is CASSQGEAGDRTDTQYF.

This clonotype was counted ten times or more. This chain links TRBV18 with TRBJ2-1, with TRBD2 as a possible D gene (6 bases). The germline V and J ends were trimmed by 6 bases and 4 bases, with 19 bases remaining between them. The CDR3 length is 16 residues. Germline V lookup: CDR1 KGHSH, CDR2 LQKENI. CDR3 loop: CASSASGGKTYNEQFF. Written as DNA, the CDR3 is TGTGCCAGCTCGGCGTCCGGGGGAAAGACTTACAATGAGCAGTTCTTC.

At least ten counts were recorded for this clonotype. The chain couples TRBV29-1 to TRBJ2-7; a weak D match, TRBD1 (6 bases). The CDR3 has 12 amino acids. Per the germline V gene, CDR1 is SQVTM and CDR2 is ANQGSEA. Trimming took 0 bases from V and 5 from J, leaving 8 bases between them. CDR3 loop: CSVEDGGHEQYF. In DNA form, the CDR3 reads TGCAGCGTTGAAGATGGGGGCCACGAGCAGTACTTC.

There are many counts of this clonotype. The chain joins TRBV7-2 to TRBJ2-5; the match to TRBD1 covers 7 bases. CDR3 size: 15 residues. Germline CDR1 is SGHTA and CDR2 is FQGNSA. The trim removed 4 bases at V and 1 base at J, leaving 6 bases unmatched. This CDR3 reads CASSSRTGSQETQYF. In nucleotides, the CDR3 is TGTGCCAGCAGCTCCCGGACAGGAAGCCAAGAGACCCAGTACTTC.

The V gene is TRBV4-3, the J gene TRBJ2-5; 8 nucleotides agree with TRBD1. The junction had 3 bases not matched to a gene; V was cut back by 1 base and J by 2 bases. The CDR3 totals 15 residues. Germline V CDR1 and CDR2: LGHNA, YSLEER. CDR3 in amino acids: CASSQGGTGQETQYF. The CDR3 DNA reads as TGCGCCAGCAGCCAAGGGGGGACAGGACAAGAGACCCAGTACTTC.

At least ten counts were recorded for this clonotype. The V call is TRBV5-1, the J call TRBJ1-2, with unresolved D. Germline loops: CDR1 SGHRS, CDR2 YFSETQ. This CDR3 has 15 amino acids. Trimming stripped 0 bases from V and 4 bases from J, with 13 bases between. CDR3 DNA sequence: TGCGCCAGCAGCTTGGATCTTGAGGCTACCTATGGCTACACCTTC. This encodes CASSLDLEATYGYTF. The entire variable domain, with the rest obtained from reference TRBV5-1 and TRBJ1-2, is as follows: KAGVTQTPRYLIKTRGQQVTLSCSPISGHRSVSWYQQTPGQGLQFLFEYFSETQRNKGNFPGRFSGRQFSNSRSEMNVSTLELGDSALYLCASSLDLEATYGYTFGSGTRLTVV.

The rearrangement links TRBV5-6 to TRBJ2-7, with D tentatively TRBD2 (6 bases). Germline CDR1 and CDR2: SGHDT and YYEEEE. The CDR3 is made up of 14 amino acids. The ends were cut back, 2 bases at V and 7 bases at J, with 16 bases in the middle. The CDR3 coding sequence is TGTGCCAGCAGCTTAGGAGGGCCCCCGTGGGAGCAGTACTTC. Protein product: CASSLGGPPWEQYF.

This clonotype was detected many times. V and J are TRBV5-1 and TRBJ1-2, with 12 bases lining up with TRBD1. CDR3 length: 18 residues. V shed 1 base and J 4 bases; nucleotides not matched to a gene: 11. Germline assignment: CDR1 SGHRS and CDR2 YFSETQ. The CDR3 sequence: CASSLYGTGGAPGYGYTF. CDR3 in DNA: TGCGCCAGCAGCTTGTACGGGACAGGGGGCGCCCCCGGCTATGGCTACACCTTC.

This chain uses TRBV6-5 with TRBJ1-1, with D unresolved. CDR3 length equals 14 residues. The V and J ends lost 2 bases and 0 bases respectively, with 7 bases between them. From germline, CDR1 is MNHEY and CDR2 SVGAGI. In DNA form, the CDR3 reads TGTGCCAGCAGTTACGATCGGATGAACACTGAAGCTTTCTTT. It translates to CASSYDRMNTEAFF.

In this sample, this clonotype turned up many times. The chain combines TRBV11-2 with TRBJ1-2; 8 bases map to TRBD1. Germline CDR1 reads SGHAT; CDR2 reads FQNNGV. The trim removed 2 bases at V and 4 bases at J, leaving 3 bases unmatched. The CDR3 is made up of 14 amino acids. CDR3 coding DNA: TGTGCCAGCAGCTTATCAGGGGGCGGCTATGGCTACACCTTC. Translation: CASSLSGGGYGYTF.

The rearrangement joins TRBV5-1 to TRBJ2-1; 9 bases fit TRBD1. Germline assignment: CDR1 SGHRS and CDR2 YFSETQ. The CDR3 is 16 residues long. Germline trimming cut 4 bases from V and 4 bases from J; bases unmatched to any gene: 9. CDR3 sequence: CASSRGTGPLYNEQFF. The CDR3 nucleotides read TGCGCCAGCAGCAGAGGGACAGGGCCTCTATACAATGAGCAGTTCTTC.

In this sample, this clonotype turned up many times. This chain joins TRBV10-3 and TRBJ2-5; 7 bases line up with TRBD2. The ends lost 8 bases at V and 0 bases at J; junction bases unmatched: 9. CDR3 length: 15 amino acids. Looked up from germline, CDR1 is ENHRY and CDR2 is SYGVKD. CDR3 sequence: CAISAARGYQETQYF. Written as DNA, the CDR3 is TGTGCCATCTCCGCTGCGCGGGGGTACCAAGAGACCCAGTACTTC.

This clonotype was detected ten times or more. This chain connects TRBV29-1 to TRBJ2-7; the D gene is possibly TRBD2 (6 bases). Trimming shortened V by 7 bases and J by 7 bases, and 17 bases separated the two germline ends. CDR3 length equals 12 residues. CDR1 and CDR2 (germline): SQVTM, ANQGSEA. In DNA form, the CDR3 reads TGCAGCGCGGCGGAGGGCTCTGGGGAGCAGTACTTC. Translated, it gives CSAAEGSGEQYF.

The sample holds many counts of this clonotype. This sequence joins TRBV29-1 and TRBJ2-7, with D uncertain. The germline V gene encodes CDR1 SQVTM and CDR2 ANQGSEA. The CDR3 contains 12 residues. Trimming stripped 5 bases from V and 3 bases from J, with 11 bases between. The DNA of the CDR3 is TGCAGCGTTAAATTATCCAACTACGAGCAGTACTTC. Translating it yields CSVKLSNYEQYF.

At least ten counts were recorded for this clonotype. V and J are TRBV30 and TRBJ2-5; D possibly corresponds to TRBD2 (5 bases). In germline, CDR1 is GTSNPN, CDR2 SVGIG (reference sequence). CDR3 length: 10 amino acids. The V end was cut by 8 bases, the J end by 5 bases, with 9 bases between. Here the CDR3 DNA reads TGTGCCGGAGGTCGGGAGACCCAGTACTTC. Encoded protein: CAGGRETQYF. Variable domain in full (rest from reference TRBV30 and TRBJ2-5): SQTIHQWPATLVQPVGSPLSLECTVEGTSNPNLYWYRQAAGRGLQLLFYSVGIGQISSEVPQNLSASRPQDRQFILSSKKLLLSDSGFYLCAGGRETQYFGPGTRLLVL.

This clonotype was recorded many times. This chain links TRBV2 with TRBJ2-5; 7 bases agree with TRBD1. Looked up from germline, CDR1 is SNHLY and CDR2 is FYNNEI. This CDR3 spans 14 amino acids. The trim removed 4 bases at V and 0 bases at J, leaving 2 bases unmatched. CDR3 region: CASSGGQYQETQYF. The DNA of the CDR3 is TGTGCCAGCAGTGGGGGACAGTACCAAGAGACCCAGTACTTC.

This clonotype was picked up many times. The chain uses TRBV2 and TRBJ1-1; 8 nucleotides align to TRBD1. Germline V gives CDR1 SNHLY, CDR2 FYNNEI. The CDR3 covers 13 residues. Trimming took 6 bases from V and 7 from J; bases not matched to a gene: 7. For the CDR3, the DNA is TGTGCCAGCAGACTAGGACAGGGCGTTGAAGCTTTCTTT. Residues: CASRLGQGVEAFF.